The 14 T cell receptor beta chains below were found in one sample sequenced in a study of Ad26.COV2.S vaccination and SARS-CoV-2 variants. Method: immunoSEQ multiplex PCR; TCRdb's copy keeps in-frame clones and lacks some. The table shows approximately 300,000 clones, with about 85% occurring only once. Sample treatment: roughly 18 received Ad26.COV2.S at low or high dose, single or two shots; several received placebo; per-sample allocation not given. The study sampled participants on day 63 after the first vaccine or placebo injection. This material consisted of peripheral blood, taken in a trial of Ad26.COV2.S vaccine versus placebo. The receptors stem from a person between 18 and 59 years old who received the Ad26.COV2.S COVID-19 vaccine or a placebo.

This rearrangement joins TRBV28 to TRBJ2-3, with no clear D. The length of the CDR3 is 14 residues. Trimming removed 5 bases from V and 1 base from J, with 10 bases in between. Germline CDR1 MDHEN, CDR2 SYDVKM. The CDR3 DNA reads as TGTGCCAGCAGTGCGCCTATCGGCACAGATACGCAGTATTTT. Amino acid sequence: CASSAPIGTDTQYF.

The gene calls are TRBV10-3 and TRBJ2-5, with 7 bases aligning to TRBD1. Germline loops: CDR1 ENHRY, CDR2 SYGVKD. With 9 bases clipped from V and 0 bases from J, the junction kept 7 bases outside the gene matches. The CDR3 is made up of 14 amino acids. CDR3 bases: TGTGCCATACAGACAGGGCCTTACCAAGAGACCCAGTACTTC. Translation gives CAIQTGPYQETQYF.

CDR3 in amino acids: CASSLDSHAMNTEAFF. The CDR3 coding sequence is TGCGCCAGCAGCTTGGACAGTCACGCGATGAACACTGAAGCTTTCTTT. The rearrangement links TRBV5-1 to TRBJ1-1; D is unresolved. In germline, CDR1 is SGHRS, CDR2 YFSETQ. The CDR3 has 16 amino acids. V was cut by 0 bases and J by 0 bases, with 12 bases left in between.

V usage is TRBV12-5 and J usage is TRBJ1-2; unclear D gene. Trimming left V 0 bases short and J 7 bases short, with 9 bases between. Germline assignment: CDR1 LGHNT and CDR2 FRNRAP. The CDR3 runs 13 residues. The CDR3 here is CASGLVAGPGYTF. CDR3 in DNA: TGTGCTAGTGGTTTGGTAGCGGGTCCTGGCTACACCTTC. The full variable domain, completed using reference TRBV12-5 and TRBJ1-2, is DARVTQTPRHKVTEMGQEVTMRCQPILGHNTVFWYRQTMMQGLELLAYFRNRAPLDDSGMPKDRFSAEMPDATLATLKIQPSEPRDSAVYFCASGLVAGPGYTFGSGTRLTVV.

The chain carries TRBV20-1 and TRBJ2-3; D uncertain. Germline V CDR1 and CDR2: DFQATT, SNEGSKA (reference sequence). The ends were cut back, 6 bases at V and 4 bases at J, with 5 bases in the middle. The length of the CDR3 is 10 residues. The CDR3 sequence: CSAVSDTQYF. CDR3 in DNA: TGCAGTGCCGTCTCAGATACGCAGTATTTT.

This clone showed up just once. J is TRBJ1-2 and V is TRBV9; a weak D match, TRBD1 (6 bases). The V gene lost 3 bases and the J gene lost 4 bases, with 13 bases spanning the gap. This CDR3 region has 14 residues. Germline V gene data show CDR1 as SGDLS and CDR2 as YYNGEE. The CDR3 coding sequence is TGTGCCAGCAGCGGGGGGACAATAACCTATGGCTACACCTTC. Protein sequence: CASSGGTITYGYTF.

The rearrangement uses TRBV6-5 and TRBJ2-7, with 7 bases matching TRBD1. The germline V gene has CDR1 MNHEY and CDR2 SVGAGI. Trimming took 6 bases from V and 0 from J; bases not matched to a gene: 5. This CDR3 is 14 amino acids long. The CDR3 loop is CASSLQGSSYEQYF. The CDR3 nucleotides read TGTGCCAGCAGCCTACAGGGGAGCTCCTACGAGCAGTACTTC.

The chain is built from TRBV2 and TRBJ1-1; possible D gene TRBD1, 6 bases. V was clipped by 0 bases and J by 7 bases, with 12 bases between them. The CDR3 is 14 amino acids. Germline V lookup: CDR1 SNHLY, CDR2 FYNNEI. The CDR3 DNA follows: TGTGCCAGCAGTGAAGCGCGAAGGGGGAGTGAAGCTTTCTTT. Protein sequence: CASSEARRGSEAFF.

The chain joins TRBV15 to TRBJ1-1; tentatively, D is TRBD1 (5 bases). This CDR3 region has 17 residues. From germline, CDR1 is LNHNV and CDR2 YYDKDF (reference sequence). V lost 0 bases to trimming and J lost 6 bases, with 20 bases between them. The CDR3 coding sequence is TGTGCCACCAGCAGAGATCGGGCCAGGGTTGGAGAGGCTGAAGCTTTCTTT. It yields the protein CATSRDRARVGEAEAFF. The whole variable domain, remainder taken from reference TRBV15 and TRBJ1-1, is DAMVIQNPRYQVTQFGKPVTLSCSQTLNHNVMYWYQQKSSQAPKLLFHYYDKDFNNEADTPDNFQSRRPNTSFCFLDIRSPGLGDTAMYLCATSRDRARVGEAEAFFGQGTRLTVV.

The V gene is TRBV7-2, the J gene TRBJ1-1; TRBD1 matches at 7 bases. The junction had 2 bases not matched to a gene; V was cut back by 1 base and J by 3 bases. The CDR3 sequence is 14 residues long. The germline V gene encodes CDR1 SGHTA and CDR2 FQGNSA. CDR3 residues: CASSLEGAYTEAFF. CDR3 DNA: TGTGCCAGCAGCTTAGAGGGGGCGTACACTGAAGCTTTCTTT.

A single count supports this clone. The gene calls are TRBV6-5 and TRBJ2-6; D may correspond to TRBD1 or TRBD2 (5 bases each). The germline CDR1 and CDR2 sequences are MNHEY and SVGAGI. This CDR3 contains 14 residues. V lost 6 bases and J lost 3, with 9 bases in between. The CDR3 spells CASSRGSGANVLTF. The CDR3 DNA is TGTGCCAGCAGCCGGGGCAGTGGGGCCAACGTCCTGACTTTC.

The chain is built from TRBV19 and TRBJ1-5, with D possibly matching TRBD1 (6 bases). The ends were cut back, 4 bases at V and 11 bases at J, with 15 bases in the middle. Germline V gives CDR1 LNHDA, CDR2 SQIVND (reference sequence). This CDR3 region has 13 residues. DNA of the CDR3: TGTGCCAGTAGTAGGGACATCCCGGCGGCCCAGCATTTT. Translating it yields CASSRDIPAAQHF.

V is TRBV27 and J is TRBJ2-2; D uncertain. Trimming cost V 6 bases and J 4 bases, with 15 bases left between them. From germline, CDR1 is MNHEY and CDR2 SMNVEV (reference sequence). The CDR3 contains 15 residues. CDR3 in DNA: TGTGCCAGCAGGAGCTTTGGACGGAGCACCGGGGAGCTGTTTTTT. Its protein is CASRSFGRSTGELFF.

V gene TRBV19 combines with J gene TRBJ1-5; TRBD1 aligns across 9 bases. Germline V gene data show CDR1 as LNHDA and CDR2 as SQIVND (reference sequence). The CDR3 runs to 15 residues. The V segment lost 7 bases and the J segment 5 bases; nucleotides outside the gene matches: 9. The CDR3 DNA sequence: TGTGCCAGTATGGGGGCCGGGACAGGGTATCAGCCCCAGCATTTT. The encoded protein is CASMGAGTGYQPQHF.